This entry is about one TCR beta chain. The antigen is unknown. These data originate in a study of cytomegalovirus exposure and HLA in healthy donors. Study observations and caveats: When the data were analyzed later, several of the most significant clusters appeared to be linked to common viral pathogens. Sequencing likely caused a cluster of highly shared sequence variants.

13 Jbeta primers and 60 Vbeta primers were used for the PCR. Some clones are missing from TCRdb's copy, which holds only in-frame ones; the method was immunoSEQ multiplex PCR. The sample records 95,000 to 110,000 clones, 82% being singletons. Trimming pared 2 bases from V and 0 bases from J, leaving 16 bases between. This CDR3 contains 17 residues. The germline CDR1 and CDR2 sequences are SGHVS and FNYEAQ. This receptor was obtained from a man under 40 in good health and CMV-seropositive. Material: PBMCs. The genes are TRBV7-6 and TRBJ1-2; TRBD1 is a possible D gene (5 bases). CDR3 DNA sequence: TGTGCCAGCAGCTTAAGTACAGGAATGGGCTCTAACTATGGCTACACCTTC. This encodes CASSLSTGMGSNYGYTF.